These 30 T cell receptor beta chains were all obtained from the same sample, sequenced in a study of shared clonotypes between healthy human individuals. Repertoires were generated with immunoSEQ multiplex PCR, while TCRdb's copy carries only in-frame clones and drops some. Of 950,000 to 1,100,000 clones listed, about 75% are singletons. Sequencing was carried out using memory CD4+ T cells sorted from blood. Subset in this sample: CD45RA-negative fraction. These receptor sequences come from a man between 18 and 35 years old in good health.

This clone was counted a single time. The chain uses TRBV19 and TRBJ2-5, with D maybe TRBD1 (5 bases). Germline V CDR1 and CDR2: LNHDA, SQIVND (reference sequence). Trimming stripped 3 bases from V and 2 bases from J, with 13 bases between. CDR3 size: 15 residues. The CDR3 is CASSIKQGEQETQYF. The CDR3 bases are TGTGCCAGTAGTATTAAGCAAGGGGAACAAGAGACCCAGTACTTC. Complete variable domain (other parts from reference TRBV19 and TRBJ2-5): DGGITQSPKYLFRKEGQNVTLSCEQNLNHDAMYWYRQDPGQGLRLIYYSQIVNDFQKGDIAEGYSVSREKKESFPLTVTSAQKNPTAFYLCASSIKQGEQETQYFGPGTRLLVL.

There are a few counts of this clone. The J gene is TRBJ1-5, the V gene TRBV28; D ambiguous. This CDR3 region has 14 residues. CDR1 and CDR2 from the germline V gene are MDHEN and SYDVKM. The V end was cut by 11 bases, the J end by 4 bases, with 18 bases between. In nucleotides, the CDR3 is TGTGCCTCAATAAGGTCCAGCCGTAATCAGCCCCAGCATTTT. The encoded protein is CASIRSSRNQPQHF.

The CDR3 loop is CASSSPTGMYTGELFF. The DNA of the CDR3 is TGTGCCAGCAGCTCCCCCACCGGAATGTACACCGGGGAGCTGTTTTTT. This chain joins TRBV11-2 and TRBJ2-2; D remains ambiguous. The CDR3 covers 16 residues. V shed 4 bases and J shed 3 bases, with 15 bases lying between them. CDR1 and CDR2 (germline): SGHAT, FQNNGV.

The gene calls are TRBV19 and TRBJ2-2; weak D call: TRBD2 (6 bases). Germline values: CDR1 LNHDA, CDR2 SQIVND (reference sequence). V was clipped by 7 bases and J by 5 bases, with 14 bases between them. This CDR3 spans 14 amino acids. This chain's CDR3 is CASTPAGGTGELFF. The DNA for the CDR3 is TGTGCCAGTACCCCGGCCGGGGGTACCGGGGAGCTGTTTTTT.

The chain has TRBV10-1 and TRBJ2-3; 11 bases line up with TRBD2. Germline V lookup: CDR1 WNHNN, CDR2 SYGVQD (reference sequence). The V and J ends lost 6 bases and 5 bases, in that order; junction bases with no gene match: 4. The CDR3 runs to 14 residues. This CDR3 reads CASRLAGALDTQYF. CDR3 coding DNA: TGCGCCAGCAGACTAGCGGGAGCTCTAGATACGCAGTATTTT.

This clone occurred once. This sequence joins TRBV6-5 and TRBJ1-1; 8 bases are a match to TRBD1. Germline V lookup: CDR1 MNHEY, CDR2 SVGAGI. The CDR3 is 13 residues long. After removal of 5 bases from V and 6 bases from J, the junction contained 5 bases not matched to a gene. DNA of the CDR3: TGTGCCAGCAGTACCAGGGGGCAATCTGAAGCTTTCTTT. It encodes CASSTRGQSEAFF.

This rearrangement joins TRBV29-1 to TRBJ2-3, with 7 nucleotides matching TRBD1. Germline trimming cut 8 bases from V and 4 bases from J; bases unmatched to any gene: 15. Germline V lookup: CDR1 SQVTM, CDR2 ANQGSEA. The CDR3 length is 15 residues. CDR3 in DNA: TGCAGCACTCAGGGGGAGACAGGGACCGCAGATACGCAGTATTTT. Amino acids: CSTQGETGTADTQYF.

The CDR3 sequence: CATSRSGAPSEKLFF. The CDR3 DNA follows: TGTGCCACCAGCAGATCGGGGGCGCCTAGTGAAAAACTGTTTTTT. V gene TRBV15 combines with J gene TRBJ1-4; D is possibly TRBD1 (6 bases). Germline V gives CDR1 LNHNV, CDR2 YYDKDF (reference sequence). Trimming took 2 bases from V and 7 from J, leaving 14 bases between them. The CDR3 spans 15 residues.

The chain joins TRBV19 to TRBJ2-6; D remains unclear. Trimming took off 6 bases at V and 2 bases at J, with 14 bases between the two ends. The CDR3 sequence is 16 residues long. Germline V gene lookup returns CDR1 LNHDA and CDR2 SQIVND (reference sequence). The CDR3 loop reads CASSPSELAGANVLTF. DNA of the CDR3: TGTGCCAGTAGCCCCTCTGAACTTGCTGGGGCCAACGTCCTGACTTTC.

This clone turned up a few times. CDR3 in DNA: TGCGCCAGCAGGCAGGACGGCTGGGGGCGGGCCAAAAACATTCAGTACTTC. Amino acid sequence: CASRQDGWGRAKNIQYF. This chain connects TRBV23-1 to TRBJ2-4; weak D call: TRBD1 (6 bases). TRBV23-1 is sorted into the ORF group, with uncertain function. The V end lost 6 bases, the J end lost 1 base, and 19 bases lay between the germline ends. This CDR3 comprises 17 residues.

The chain uses TRBV14 and TRBJ2-3, with a tentative D call TRBD2 (5 bases). V lost 4 bases and J lost 1, with 9 bases in between. The germline CDR1 and CDR2 sequences are SGHDN and FVKESK. This CDR3 region has 14 residues. The CDR3 sequence: CASSPVSGTDTQYF. The DNA of the CDR3 is TGTGCCAGCAGCCCAGTTAGCGGCACAGATACGCAGTATTTT.

On this clone: A much larger clone differs from this one at a single base, so this may be a read error. The same CDR3 is also encoded by other DNA sequences in this sample. This CDR3 reads CASSLGQGYGYTF. CDR3 DNA: TGTGCCAGCAGCCTCGGACAGGGCTATGGCTACACCTTC. This sequence joins TRBV7-2 and TRBJ1-2; 8 nucleotides line up with TRBD1. After removal of 5 bases from V and 4 bases from J, the junction contained 3 bases not matched to a gene. The CDR3 has 13 amino acids. Germline CDR1 and CDR2: SGHTA and FQGNSA. The full variable domain, rest sourced from reference TRBV7-2 and TRBJ1-2, is GAGVSQSPSNKVTEKGKDVELRCDPISGHTALYWYRQSLGQGLEFLIYFQGNSAPDKSGLPSDRFSAERTGGSVSTLTIQRTQQEDSAVYLCASSLGQGYGYTFGSGTRLTVV.

V usage is TRBV6-1 and J usage is TRBJ2-5; TRBD1 matches 9 bases. The J segment lost 2 bases and the V segment lost 4 bases, leaving 8 bases of the junction unmatched. Germline V gives CDR1 MNHNS, CDR2 SASEGT. This CDR3 spans 16 amino acids. The CDR3 here is CASSGAGQGIQETQYF. The CDR3 DNA follows: TGTGCCAGCAGTGGCGCGGGACAGGGCATACAAGAGACCCAGTACTTC.

This clone was detected only once. The chain carries TRBV4-3 and TRBJ1-1; no clear D gene. This CDR3 region has 13 residues. V lost 0 bases and J 6 bases, leaving 8 bases between the germline ends. Germline V gives CDR1 LGHNA, CDR2 YSLEER. As DNA, the CDR3 is TGCGCCAGCAGCCAAGAGATGGTGGCTGAAGCTTTCTTT. Residues: CASSQEMVAEAFF.

This clone was recorded a few times. The DNA of the CDR3 is TGTGCCAGCACGCAGGTTGATAATTCACCCCTCCACTTT. It codes for CASTQVDNSPLHF. The V and J genes are TRBV2 and TRBJ1-6; D is unresolved. Germline lookup yields CDR1 SNHLY and CDR2 FYNNEI. The CDR3 is 13 residues long. V dropped 7 bases and J dropped 5 bases, with 9 bases sitting between them.

The chain employs TRBV7-2 and TRBJ1-1; 7 nucleotides line up with TRBD1. CDR1 and CDR2 (germline): SGHTA, FQGNSA. The CDR3 loop spans 14 amino acids. V trimming: 5 bases; J trimming: 3 bases; junction bases outside the gene matches: 6. The CDR3 coding sequence is TGTGCCAGCAGCCAAACAGGGGTGGACACTGAAGCTTTCTTT. This encodes CASSQTGVDTEAFF.

This clone appeared many times. The chain employs TRBV7-9 and TRBJ2-2; the match to TRBD1 covers 8 bases. The CDR3 totals 14 residues. V shed 5 bases, J shed 5 bases, and the junction held 4 bases outside the gene matches. Germline-derived CDR1 and CDR2 are SEHNR and FQNEAQ (reference sequence). CDR3 loop: CASSGQGLTGELFF. CDR3 coding DNA: TGTGCCAGCAGCGGACAGGGCTTAACCGGGGAGCTGTTTTTT. Combining the CDR3 with reference TRBV7-9 and TRBJ2-2 gives the whole variable domain DTGVSQNPRHKITKRGQNVTFRCDPISEHNRLYWYRQTLGQGPEFLTYFQNEAQLEKSRLLSDRFSAERPKGSFSTLEIQRTEQGDSAMYLCASSGQGLTGELFFGEGSRLTVL.

This chain links TRBV5-4 with TRBJ2-3; 10 nucleotides match TRBD1. CDR3 length: 15 amino acids. Germline V gene sequence: CDR1 SGHNT, CDR2 YYREEE (reference sequence). Trimming took 0 bases from V and 3 from J; bases not matched to a gene: 1. The CDR3: CASSLEGQGTDTQYF. For the CDR3, the DNA is TGTGCCAGCAGCTTGGAGGGACAGGGGACAGATACGCAGTATTTT.

Only a few counts were recorded for this clone. V usage is TRBV5-1 and J usage is TRBJ2-5; 7 bases are shared with TRBD1. Germline V gene data show CDR1 as SGHRS and CDR2 as YFSETQ. The CDR3 consists of 15 residues. V was clipped by 0 bases and J by 1 base; unmatched bases: 3. The CDR3 nucleotides read TGCGCCAGCAGCTTGGCGGGACAGCTCCAAGAGACCCAGTACTTC. Its translation is CASSLAGQLQETQYF.

The J gene is TRBJ2-7, the V gene TRBV27; possibly TRBD1 for D (5 bases). Trimming cost V 8 bases and J 6 bases, with 14 bases left between them. The germline V gene encodes CDR1 MNHEY and CDR2 SMNVEV (reference sequence). The CDR3 runs to 12 residues. This CDR3 reads CASVSGGAEQYF. CDR3 bases: TGTGCCAGCGTTTCGGGTGGGGCCGAGCAGTACTTC.

As regards this clone: Other DNA sequences in the same sample also yield this CDR3. This sequence joins TRBV5-1 and TRBJ1-1; D is unresolved. The germline CDR1 and CDR2 sequences are SGHRS and YFSETQ. Deletions cut 4 bases from V and 2 bases from J, with 9 bases between. This CDR3 spans 13 amino acids. Written as DNA, the CDR3 is TGCGCCAGCAGCCCGGGGTTAAACACTGAAGCTTTCTTT. Its translation is CASSPGLNTEAFF.

This chain joins TRBV2 and TRBJ1-2; D is perhaps TRBD1 (5 bases). V was shortened by 6 bases and J by 4 bases, with 12 bases between the two germline ends. Germline CDR1 SNHLY, CDR2 FYNNEI. CDR3 length: 13 amino acids. The CDR3 DNA reads TGTGCCAGCAGATCAGACGGGACCTATGGCTACACCTTC. Amino acid sequence: CASRSDGTYGYTF.

J is TRBJ1-1 and V is TRBV6-5; D gene uncertain. The germline V gene has CDR1 MNHEY and CDR2 SVGAGI. The length of the CDR3 is 13 residues. Trimming took off 7 bases at V and 0 bases at J, with 9 bases between the two ends. The CDR3 bases are TGTGCCAGCAATGAAAGGATGAACACTGAAGCTTTCTTT. Its translation is CASNERMNTEAFF.

The chain employs TRBV5-1 and TRBJ2-3; D gene ambiguous. The CDR3 totals 15 residues. The V and J ends lost 2 bases and 1 base respectively, with 11 bases between them. Looked up from germline, CDR1 is SGHRS and CDR2 is YFSETQ. The CDR3 bases are TGCGCCAGCAGCTTAGCAGAATACGGCACAGATACGCAGTATTTT. It specifies CASSLAEYGTDTQYF.

This chain connects TRBV30 to TRBJ2-5; 9 bases are a match to TRBD1. The J call may be mistaken, given a closer DNA end match to TRBJ2-7. This CDR3 comprises 14 residues. Germline-derived CDR1 and CDR2 are GTSNPN and SVGIG (reference sequence). The CDR3 region has the DNA TGTGCCTGGAGTAAGCCCGGGACAGGGTACGAGCAGTACTTC. Protein product: CAWSKPGTGYEQYF.

About this clone: The same CDR3 also results from other DNA sequences found in this sample. The chain uses TRBV19 and TRBJ1-2, with 7 bases that match TRBD1. With 4 bases clipped from V and 8 bases from J, the junction kept 10 bases outside the gene matches. Per germline, CDR1 LNHDA and CDR2 SQIVND (reference sequence). This CDR3 is built from 14 residues. The CDR3 DNA follows: TGTGCCAGTAGTACCCGACAGGGTTTAGGAGGCTACACCTTC. This gives the protein CASSTRQGLGGYTF.

The rearrangement joins TRBV6-1 to TRBJ2-3; no clear D gene. Trimming took off 3 bases at V and 2 bases at J, with 3 bases between the two ends. Germline V CDR1 and CDR2: MNHNS, SASEGT. The CDR3 totals 12 residues. CDR3 bases: TGTGCCAGCAGTGACAACACAGATACGCAGTATTTT. Its protein is CASSDNTDTQYF.

This clone was seen just once. This rearrangement joins TRBV6-1 to TRBJ1-1, with 9 bases that match TRBD1. The V segment lost 5 bases and the J segment 6 bases; nucleotides outside the gene matches: 7. Germline V gene data show CDR1 as MNHNS and CDR2 as SASEGT. The length of the CDR3 is 14 residues. DNA of the CDR3: TGTGCCAGCAGTAACGGACAGGGGAATCCTGAAGCTTTCTTT. This codes for CASSNGQGNPEAFF.

V gene TRBV5-1 combines with J gene TRBJ1-1; the D gene is possibly TRBD1 (5 bases). Trimming took off 4 bases at V and 10 bases at J, with 17 bases between the two ends. CDR1 is SGHRS, CDR2 YFSETQ, per germline. The CDR3 runs to 13 residues. The CDR3 region is CASSIGTGEVAFF. In nucleotides, the CDR3 is TGCGCCAGCAGCATAGGGACGGGGGAGGTAGCTTTCTTT.

J is TRBJ2-2 and V is TRBV9, with 7 bases that match TRBD1. This CDR3 region has 15 residues. Germline V gene sequence: CDR1 SGDLS, CDR2 YYNGEE. The J segment lost 3 bases and the V segment lost 5 bases, leaving 7 bases of the junction unmatched. The CDR3 coding sequence is TGTGCCAGCAGGGGTAGGCAGGGGGACACCGGGGAGCTGTTTTTT. This codes for CASRGRQGDTGELFF.